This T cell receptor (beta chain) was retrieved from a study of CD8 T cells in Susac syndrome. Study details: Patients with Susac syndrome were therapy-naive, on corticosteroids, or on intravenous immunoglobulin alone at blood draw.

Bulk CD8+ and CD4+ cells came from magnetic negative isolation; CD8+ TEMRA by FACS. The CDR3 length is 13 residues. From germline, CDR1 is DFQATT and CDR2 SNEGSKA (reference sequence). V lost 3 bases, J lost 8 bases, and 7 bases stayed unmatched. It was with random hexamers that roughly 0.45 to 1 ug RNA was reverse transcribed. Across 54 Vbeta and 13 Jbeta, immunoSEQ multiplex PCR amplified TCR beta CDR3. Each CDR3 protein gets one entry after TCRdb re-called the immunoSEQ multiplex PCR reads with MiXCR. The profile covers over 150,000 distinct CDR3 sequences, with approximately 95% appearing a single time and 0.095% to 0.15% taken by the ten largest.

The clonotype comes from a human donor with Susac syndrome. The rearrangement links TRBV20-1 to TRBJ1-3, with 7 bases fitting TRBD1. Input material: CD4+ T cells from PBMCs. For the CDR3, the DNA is TGCAGTGCTAGCCGGCAGGGGGGCGACACCATATATTTT. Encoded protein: CSASRQGGDTIYF.